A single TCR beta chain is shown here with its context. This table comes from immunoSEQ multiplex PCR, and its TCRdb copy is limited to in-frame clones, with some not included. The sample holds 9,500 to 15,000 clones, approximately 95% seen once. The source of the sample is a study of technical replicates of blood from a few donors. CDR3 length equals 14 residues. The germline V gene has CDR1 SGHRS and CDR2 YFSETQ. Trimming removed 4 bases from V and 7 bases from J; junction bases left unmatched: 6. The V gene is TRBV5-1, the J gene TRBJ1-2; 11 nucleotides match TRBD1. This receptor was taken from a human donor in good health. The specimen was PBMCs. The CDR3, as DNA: TGCGCCAGCAGCCCTGGACAGGGGGCGGGTGGCTACACCTTC. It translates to CASSPGQGAGGYTF.